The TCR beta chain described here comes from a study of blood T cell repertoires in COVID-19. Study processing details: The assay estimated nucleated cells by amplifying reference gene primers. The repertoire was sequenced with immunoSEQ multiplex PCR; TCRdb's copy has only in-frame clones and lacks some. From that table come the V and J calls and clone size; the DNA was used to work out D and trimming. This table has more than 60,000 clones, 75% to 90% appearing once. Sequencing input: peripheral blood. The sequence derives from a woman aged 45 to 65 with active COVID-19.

The CDR3 reads CASSLRGGRMGEQYF. CDR3 bases: TGTGCCAGCAGTTTAAGGGGCGGGAGGATGGGGGAGCAGTACTTC. The chain carries TRBV28 and TRBJ2-7; 8 bases agree with TRBD2. This CDR3 comprises 15 residues. Per the germline V gene, CDR1 is MDHEN and CDR2 is SYDVKM. The V and J ends lost 2 bases and 7 bases, in that order; junction bases with no gene match: 10. The whole variable domain, filled in from reference TRBV28 and TRBJ2-7, reads DVKVTQSSRYLVKRTGEKVFLECVQDMDHENMFWYRQDPGLGLRLIYFSYDVKMKEKGDIPEGYSVSREKKERFSLILESASTNQTSMYLCASSLRGGRMGEQYFGPGTRLTVT.